This T cell receptor (beta chain) was documented in a study of graft-versus-host responses after intestinal transplantation. Overall study results and limits: Association was observed between peak circulating GvH clone levels and early post-transplant HvG declines.

Germline assignment: CDR1 SNHLY and CDR2 FYNNEI. The CDR3 covers 14 residues. The V and J ends lost 8 bases and 5 bases, in that order; junction bases with no gene match: 10. A remark on this clone: Its specificity is unknown.

The data were produced by immunoSEQ multiplex PCR, yet TCRdb's version contains in-frame clones alone and is incomplete. Among some 87,000 clones listed, approximately 92% were seen once. This clonotype originated in a human donor who received an intestinal transplant. V and J are TRBV2 and TRBJ2-7, with 9 bases lining up with TRBD1. The specimen was unstimulated CD4+ T cells sorted from spleen or lymph node cells, collected before intestinal transplant. The CDR3 protein is CASLVGTGFHEQYF. The CDR3 nucleotides read TGTGCCAGCCTTGTCGGGACAGGGTTCCACGAGCAGTACTTC.